These 6 T cell receptor beta chains came from one sample sequenced in a study of cytomegalovirus exposure and HLA in healthy donors. Use of 60 Vbeta and 13 Jbeta primers characterized the PCR. The protocol was immunoSEQ multiplex PCR, while the TCRdb copy is restricted to in-frame clones and leaves out a portion. The sample lists 150,000 to 200,000 clones; roughly three quarters were seen once. The sample taken for sequencing was PBMCs. All receptors come from a man in his forties in good health and CMV-seropositive.

The genes are TRBV7-2 and TRBJ2-1; D is unresolved. CDR3 length: 12 amino acids. V was trimmed by 6 bases and J by 16 bases, leaving 19 bases between them. Germline V gene lookup returns CDR1 SGHTA and CDR2 FQGNSA. The CDR3 DNA reads TGTGCCAGCAGTAGAACTGAAACCCCTCCCTTCTTC. Translating it yields CASSRTETPPFF.

This clone was observed a handful of times. This sequence joins TRBV2 and TRBJ1-5; the D gene is possibly TRBD1 (5 bases). The CDR3 has 14 residues. CDR1 and CDR2 (germline): SNHLY, FYNNEI. V lost 8 bases to trimming and J lost 3 bases, with 14 bases between them. This CDR3 is CASGADTTNQPQHF. The CDR3, as DNA: TGTGCCAGCGGGGCAGACACGACCAATCAGCCCCAGCATTTT.

This clone was counted a few times. The chain combines TRBV6-6 with TRBJ1-5; 9 nucleotides match TRBD1. The V segment lost 11 bases and the J segment 7 bases; nucleotides outside the gene matches: 6. CDR1 is MNHNY, CDR2 SVGAGI, per germline (reference sequence). There are 12 residues in the CDR3. The chain's CDR3 is CAVQGAGQPQHF. The CDR3 DNA reads as TGTGCCGTACAGGGGGCAGGACAGCCCCAGCATTTT.

V gene TRBV6-1 combines with J gene TRBJ2-7; no firm D call. V dropped 6 bases and J dropped 5 bases, with 11 bases sitting between them. The CDR3 length is 12 residues. Germline-derived CDR1 and CDR2 are MNHNS and SASEGT. The CDR3 protein is CASSKTWDEQYF. Written as DNA, the CDR3 is TGTGCCAGCAGCAAGACATGGGACGAGCAGTACTTC.

The genes are TRBV6-5 and TRBJ1-4; TRBD1 matches 9 bases. Losses at the gene ends were 6 bases for V and 6 bases for J; bases not matched to a gene: 5. The CDR3 totals 14 residues. Germline CDR1 and CDR2: MNHEY and SVGAGI. For the CDR3, the DNA is TGTGCCAGCAGCCGGGACAGGGCGGATGAAAAACTGTTTTTT. Amino acid sequence: CASSRDRADEKLFF.

The gene calls are TRBV30 and TRBJ1-2; 7 bases fit TRBD1. The germline gives CDR1 GTSNPN, CDR2 SVGIG (reference sequence). CDR3 size: 14 residues. After removal of 3 bases from V and 5 bases from J, the junction contained 9 bases not matched to a gene. CDR3 in DNA: TGTGCCTGGAGCTCGGACAGGATGTTGTATGGCTACACCTTC. Translated: CAWSSDRMLYGYTF.